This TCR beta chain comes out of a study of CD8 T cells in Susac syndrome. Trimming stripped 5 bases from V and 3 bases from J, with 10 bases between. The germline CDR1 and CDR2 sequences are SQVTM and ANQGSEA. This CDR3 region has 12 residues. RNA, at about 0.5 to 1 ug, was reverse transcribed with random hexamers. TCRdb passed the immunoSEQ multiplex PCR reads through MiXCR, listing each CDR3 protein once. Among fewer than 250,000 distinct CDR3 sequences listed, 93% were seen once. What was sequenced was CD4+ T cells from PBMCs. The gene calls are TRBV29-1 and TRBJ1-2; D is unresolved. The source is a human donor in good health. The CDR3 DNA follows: TGCAGCGTTAAGCAGTCTTACTATGGCTACACCTTC. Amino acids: CSVKQSYYGYTF.